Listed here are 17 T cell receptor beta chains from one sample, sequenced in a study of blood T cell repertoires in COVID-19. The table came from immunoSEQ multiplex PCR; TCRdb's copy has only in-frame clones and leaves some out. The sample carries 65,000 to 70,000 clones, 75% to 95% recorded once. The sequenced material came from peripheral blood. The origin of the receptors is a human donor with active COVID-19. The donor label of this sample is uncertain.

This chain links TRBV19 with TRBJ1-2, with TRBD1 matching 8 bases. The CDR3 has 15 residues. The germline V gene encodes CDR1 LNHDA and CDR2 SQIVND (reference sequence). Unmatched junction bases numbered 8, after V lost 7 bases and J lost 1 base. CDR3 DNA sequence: TGTGCCAGTACTACTCCAGGGGGCTTTAACTATGGCTACACCTTC. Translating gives CASTTPGGFNYGYTF.

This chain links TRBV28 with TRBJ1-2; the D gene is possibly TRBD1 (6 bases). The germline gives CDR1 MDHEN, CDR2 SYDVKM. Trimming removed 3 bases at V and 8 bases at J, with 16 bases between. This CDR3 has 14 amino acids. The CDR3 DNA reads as TGTGCCAGCAGTTTCGACGGGACATTTTTGGGCTACACCTTC. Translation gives CASSFDGTFLGYTF.

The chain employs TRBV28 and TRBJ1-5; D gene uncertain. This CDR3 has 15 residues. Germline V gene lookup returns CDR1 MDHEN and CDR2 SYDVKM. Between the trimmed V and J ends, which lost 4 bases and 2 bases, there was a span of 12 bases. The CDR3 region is CASSSSSVGNQPQHF. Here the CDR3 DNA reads TGTGCCAGCAGTTCCTCCAGTGTGGGCAATCAGCCCCAGCATTTT.

CDR3: CASSPDNYEQYF. In DNA, the CDR3 is TGTGCCAGCAGCCCGGACAACTACGAGCAGTACTTC. This chain joins TRBV5-4 and TRBJ2-7; D might be TRBD1 (5 bases). The germline V and J ends were trimmed by 4 bases and 3 bases, with 8 bases remaining between them. CDR1 and CDR2 (germline): SGHNT, YYREEE (reference sequence). The CDR3 is made up of 12 amino acids.

CDR3 in amino acids: CASSQEWRGRTDTQYF. Written as DNA, the CDR3 is TGCGCCAGCAGCCAAGAATGGAGAGGGCGCACAGATACGCAGTATTTT. V gene TRBV4-3 combines with J gene TRBJ2-3, with D possibly TRBD2 on 5 matching bases. The germline CDR1 and CDR2 sequences are LGHNA and YSLEER. The CDR3 totals 16 residues. Trimming removed 0 bases from V and 1 base from J, with 11 bases in between.

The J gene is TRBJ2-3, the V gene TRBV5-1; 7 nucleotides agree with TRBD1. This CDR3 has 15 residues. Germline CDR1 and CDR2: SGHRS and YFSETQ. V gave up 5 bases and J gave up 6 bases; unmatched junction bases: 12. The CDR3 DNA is TGCGCCAGCAGTTCCACAGGGGTGGTGTACGATACGCAGTATTTT. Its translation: CASSSTGVVYDTQYF.

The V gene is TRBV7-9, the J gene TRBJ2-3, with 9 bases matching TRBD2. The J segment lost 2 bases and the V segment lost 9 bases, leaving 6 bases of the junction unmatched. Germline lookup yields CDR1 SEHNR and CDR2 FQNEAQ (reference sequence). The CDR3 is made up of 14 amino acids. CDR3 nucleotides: TGTGCCAGTTCGCGGGAGGGCCTCACAGATACGCAGTATTTT. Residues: CASSREGLTDTQYF.

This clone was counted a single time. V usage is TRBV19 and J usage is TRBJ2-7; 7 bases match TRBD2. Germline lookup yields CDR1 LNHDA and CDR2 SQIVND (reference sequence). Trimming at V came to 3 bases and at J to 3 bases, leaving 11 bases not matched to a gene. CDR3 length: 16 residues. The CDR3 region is CASSIKRGGRGYEQYF. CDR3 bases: TGTGCCAGTAGTATTAAAAGGGGAGGGAGAGGCTACGAGCAGTACTTC.

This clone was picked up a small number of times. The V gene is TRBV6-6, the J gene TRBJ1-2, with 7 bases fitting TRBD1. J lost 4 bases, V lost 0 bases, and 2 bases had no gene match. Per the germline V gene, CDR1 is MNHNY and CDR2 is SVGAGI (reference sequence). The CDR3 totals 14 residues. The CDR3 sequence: CASSYSDRAYGYTF. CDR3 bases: TGTGCCAGCAGTTACTCCGACAGGGCCTATGGCTACACCTTC.

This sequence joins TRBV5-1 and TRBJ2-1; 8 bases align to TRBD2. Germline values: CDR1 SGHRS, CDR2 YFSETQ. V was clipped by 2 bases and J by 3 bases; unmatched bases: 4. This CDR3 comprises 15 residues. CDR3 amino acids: CASSLSGSNYNEQFF. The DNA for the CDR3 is TGCGCCAGCAGCTTAAGCGGGAGTAACTACAATGAGCAGTTCTTC.

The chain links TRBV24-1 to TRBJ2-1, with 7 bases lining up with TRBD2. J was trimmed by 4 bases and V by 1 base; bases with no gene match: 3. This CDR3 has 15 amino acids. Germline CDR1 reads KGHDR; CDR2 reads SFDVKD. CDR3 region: CATSDLAGPYNEQFF. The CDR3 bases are TGTGCCACCAGTGATTTAGCGGGGCCATACAATGAGCAGTTCTTC.

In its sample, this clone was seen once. The CDR3 loop is CASSQVPRGKSFF. For the CDR3, the DNA is TGTGCCAGCAGCCAAGTCCCCAGGGGGAAATCGTTCTTC. The chain has TRBV14 and TRBJ2-1; 7 bases map to TRBD1. CDR1 SGHDN and CDR2 FVKESK come from the germline V gene. V shed 1 base, J shed 15 bases, and the junction held 9 bases outside the gene matches. The CDR3 has 13 residues.

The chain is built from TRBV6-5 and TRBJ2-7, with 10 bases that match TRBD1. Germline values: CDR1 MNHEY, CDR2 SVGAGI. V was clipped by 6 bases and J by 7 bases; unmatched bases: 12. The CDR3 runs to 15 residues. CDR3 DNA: TGTGCCAGCAGCTCCCGGGACAGGGGTCTCCGGGAGCAGTACTTC. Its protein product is CASSSRDRGLREQYF.

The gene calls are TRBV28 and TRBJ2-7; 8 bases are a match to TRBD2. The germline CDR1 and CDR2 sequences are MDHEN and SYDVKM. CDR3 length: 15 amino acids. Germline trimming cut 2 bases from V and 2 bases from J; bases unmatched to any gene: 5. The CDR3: CASSLQGTRPYEQYF. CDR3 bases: TGTGCCAGCAGTTTACAGGGGACTAGACCCTACGAGCAGTACTTC.

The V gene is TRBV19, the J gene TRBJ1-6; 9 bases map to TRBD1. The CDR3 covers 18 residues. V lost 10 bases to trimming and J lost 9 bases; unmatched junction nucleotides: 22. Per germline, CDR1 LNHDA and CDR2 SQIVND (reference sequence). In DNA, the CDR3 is TGTGCCACCGCCTCCGCTAGACCCGGGACAGGGAGACTTTCACCCCTCCACTTT. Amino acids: CATASARPGTGRLSPLHF.

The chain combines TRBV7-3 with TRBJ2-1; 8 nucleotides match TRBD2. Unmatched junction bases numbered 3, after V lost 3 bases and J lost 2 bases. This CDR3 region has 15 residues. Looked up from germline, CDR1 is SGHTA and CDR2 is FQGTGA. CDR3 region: CASSFTGRAYNEQFF. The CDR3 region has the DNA TGTGCCAGCAGCTTCACCGGGAGGGCCTACAATGAGCAGTTCTTC.

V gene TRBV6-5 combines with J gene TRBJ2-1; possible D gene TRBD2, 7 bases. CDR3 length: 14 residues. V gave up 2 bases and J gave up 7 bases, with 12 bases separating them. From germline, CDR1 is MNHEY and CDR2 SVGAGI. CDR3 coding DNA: TGTGCCAGCAGTTACCTCGGGGGGCGGAATGAGCAGTTCTTC. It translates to CASSYLGGRNEQFF.